This TCR beta chain was sequenced for a study of shared clonotypes between healthy human individuals. Study outcomes and limitations: The authors expected sequencing depth to affect clonotype sharing among donors.

Each sample came from a Caucasian adult donor living in Nashville, Tennessee. This CDR3 spans 11 amino acids. Trimming removed 4 bases at V and 3 bases at J, with 3 bases between. Germline values: CDR1 LNHDA, CDR2 SQIVND (reference sequence). For this clone: Its antigen is not identified. This sequence may be a read error, since a much larger clone differs from it by one base. Different DNA sequences within this sample yield the same CDR3.

The data were produced by immunoSEQ multiplex PCR, yet TCRdb's version contains in-frame clones alone and is incomplete. The top ten hold under 0.65% of the sample, which has some 1,100,000 clones, 78% seen once. The sequence derives from a man between 18 and 29 years old in good health. Some clones in this sample may be carry-over from other donors' samples. The chain couples TRBV19 to TRBJ2-5; no clear D. Input material: memory CD4+ T cells from PBMCs. Subset here: CD45RA-negative fraction. In DNA form, the CDR3 reads TGTGCCAGTAGTACCGAAGAGACCCAGTACTTC. Translated: CASSTEETQYF. The whole variable domain, filled in from reference TRBV19 and TRBJ2-5, reads DGGITQSPKYLFRKEGQNVTLSCEQNLNHDAMYWYRQDPGQGLRLIYYSQIVNDFQKGDIAEGYSVSREKKESFPLTVTSAQKNPTAFYLCASSTEETQYFGPGTRLLVL.